This TCR beta chain was sequenced for a study of blood T cell repertoires in COVID-19. About the research overall: Donors in the United States, Italy and Spain gave samples during acute or convalescent COVID-19. In each case, the material was cDNA or gDNA derived from T cells, B-cell-depleted T cells, or PBMCs.

The CDR3 runs 16 residues. The V end lost 7 bases, the J end lost 4 bases, and 19 bases lay between the germline ends. CDR1 is SEHNR and CDR2 is FQNEAQ in the germline V gene (reference sequence). Method: immunoSEQ multiplex PCR; TCRdb's copy keeps in-frame clones and lacks some. This sample carries approximately 500,000 clones, 89% of them seen once, and the ten largest clones take roughly 0.92%. Seattle participants joined during active infection and were tracked over time. The source is a man between 18 and 35 years old with COVID-19, enrolled during active disease. V and J are TRBV7-9 and TRBJ1-4, with TRBD1 as a possible D gene (5 bases). The sample taken for sequencing was peripheral blood. The CDR3 sequence is CASTRFTGGSNEKLFF. The DNA of the CDR3 is TGTGCCAGCACTCGATTTACCGGGGGAAGTAATGAAAAACTGTTTTTT.